The sequence of this TCR beta chain was determined in a study of blood T cell repertoires in COVID-19. Study processing details: Amplified reference gene primers provided the basis for estimating nucleated cell counts. Here immunoSEQ multiplex PCR was the method, and the copy in TCRdb shows in-frame clones only, minus some. The D gene and trimming were derived from the DNA, and the V and J assignments and clone size from that table. Of several thousand clones listed, roughly nine tenths were seen once; the top ten hold more than 8%. CDR3 length: 13 residues. Germline V gene data show CDR1 as MNHEY and CDR2 as SVGAGI. Trimming at V came to 6 bases and at J to 4 bases, leaving 2 bases not matched to a gene.

The chain couples TRBV6-5 to TRBJ2-7, with 11 bases aligning to TRBD2. Sequenced material: peripheral blood. This clonotype was obtained from a human donor in a cohort sampled during active COVID-19. The donor label of this sample is uncertain. In DNA, the CDR3 is TGTGCCAGCAGGACTAGCGGGACGTACGAGCAGTACTTC. Its translation is CASRTSGTYEQYF.